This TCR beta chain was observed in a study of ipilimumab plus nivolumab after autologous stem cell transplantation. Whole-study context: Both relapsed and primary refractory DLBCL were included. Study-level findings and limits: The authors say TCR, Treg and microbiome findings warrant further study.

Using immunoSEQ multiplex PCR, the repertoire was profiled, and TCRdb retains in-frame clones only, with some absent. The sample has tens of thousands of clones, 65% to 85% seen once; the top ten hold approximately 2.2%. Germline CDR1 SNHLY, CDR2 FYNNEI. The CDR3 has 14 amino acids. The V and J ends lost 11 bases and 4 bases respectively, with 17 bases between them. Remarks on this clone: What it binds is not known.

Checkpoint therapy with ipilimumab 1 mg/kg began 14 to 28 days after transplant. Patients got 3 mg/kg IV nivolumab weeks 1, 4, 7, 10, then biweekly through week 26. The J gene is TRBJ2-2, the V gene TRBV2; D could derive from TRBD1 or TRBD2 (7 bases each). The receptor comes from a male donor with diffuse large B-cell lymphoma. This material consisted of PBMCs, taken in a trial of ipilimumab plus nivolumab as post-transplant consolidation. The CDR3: CAGGRDRLTGELFF. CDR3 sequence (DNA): TGTGCCGGGGGGAGGGACAGACTCACCGGGGAGCTGTTTTTT.